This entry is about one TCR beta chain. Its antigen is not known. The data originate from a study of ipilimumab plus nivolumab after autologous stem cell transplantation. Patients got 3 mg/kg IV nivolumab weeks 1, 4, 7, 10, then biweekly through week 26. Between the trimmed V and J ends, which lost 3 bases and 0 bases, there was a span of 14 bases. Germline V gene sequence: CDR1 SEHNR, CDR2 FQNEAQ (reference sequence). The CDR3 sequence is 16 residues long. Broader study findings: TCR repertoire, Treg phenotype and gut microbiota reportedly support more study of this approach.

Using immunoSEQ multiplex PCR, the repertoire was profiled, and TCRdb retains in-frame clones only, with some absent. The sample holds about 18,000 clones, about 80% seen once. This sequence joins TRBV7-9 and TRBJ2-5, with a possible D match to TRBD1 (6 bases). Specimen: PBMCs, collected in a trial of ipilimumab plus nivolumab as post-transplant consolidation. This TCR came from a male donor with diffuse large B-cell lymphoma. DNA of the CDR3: TGTGCCAGCAGCTTCGCCGGGACATTGTACCAAGAGACCCAGTACTTC. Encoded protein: CASSFAGTLYQETQYF.